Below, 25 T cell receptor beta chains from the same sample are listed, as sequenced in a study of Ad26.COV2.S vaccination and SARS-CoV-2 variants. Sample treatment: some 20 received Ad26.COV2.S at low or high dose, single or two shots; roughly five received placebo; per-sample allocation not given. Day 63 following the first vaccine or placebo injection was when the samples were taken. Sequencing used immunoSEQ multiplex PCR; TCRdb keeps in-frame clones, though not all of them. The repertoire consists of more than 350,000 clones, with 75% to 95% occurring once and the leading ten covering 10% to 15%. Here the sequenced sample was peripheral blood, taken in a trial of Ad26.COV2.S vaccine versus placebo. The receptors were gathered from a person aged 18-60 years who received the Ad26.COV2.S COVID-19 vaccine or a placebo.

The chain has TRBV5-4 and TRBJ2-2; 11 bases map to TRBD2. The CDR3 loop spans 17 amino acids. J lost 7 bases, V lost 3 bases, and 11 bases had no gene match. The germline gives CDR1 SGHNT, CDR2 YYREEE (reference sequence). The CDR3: CASSSVAGGLIGGELFF. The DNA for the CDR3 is TGTGCCAGCAGCTCCGTAGCGGGAGGGCTTATCGGCGGGGAGCTGTTTTTT.

This CDR3 is CASSHGRAGTYEQYF. The CDR3 DNA sequence: TGTGCCAGCAGCCACGGGAGGGCCGGAACCTACGAGCAGTACTTC. The chain uses TRBV3-1 (or the pseudogene TRBV3-2) and TRBJ2-7, with 8 bases that match TRBD2. The CDR3 runs to 15 residues. Trimming removed 3 bases from V and 2 bases from J; junction bases left unmatched: 6. CDR1 is LGHDT and CDR2 is YNNKEL in the germline V gene (reference sequence).

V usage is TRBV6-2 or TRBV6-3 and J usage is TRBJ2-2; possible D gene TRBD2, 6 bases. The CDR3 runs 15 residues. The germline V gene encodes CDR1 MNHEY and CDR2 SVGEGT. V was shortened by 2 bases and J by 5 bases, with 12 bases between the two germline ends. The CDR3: CASSYTGGGTGELFF. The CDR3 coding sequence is TGTGCCAGCAGTTACACCGGGGGTGGGACCGGGGAGCTGTTTTTT.

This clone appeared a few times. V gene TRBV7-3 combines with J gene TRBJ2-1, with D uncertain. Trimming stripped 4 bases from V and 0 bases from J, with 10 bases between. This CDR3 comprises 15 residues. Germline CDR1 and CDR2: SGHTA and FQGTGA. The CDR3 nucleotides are TGTGCCAGCAGCTCCTTTTCGAGCTCCTACAATGAGCAGTTCTTC. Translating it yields CASSSFSSSYNEQFF.

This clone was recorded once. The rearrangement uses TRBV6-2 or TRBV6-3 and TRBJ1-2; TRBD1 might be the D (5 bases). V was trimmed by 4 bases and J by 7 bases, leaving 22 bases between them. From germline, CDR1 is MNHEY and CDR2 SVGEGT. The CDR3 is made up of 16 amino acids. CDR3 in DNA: TGTGCCAGCAGTTCGATGCTTGACGGGGGGTTTTTTGGCTACACCTTC. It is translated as CASSSMLDGGFFGYTF.

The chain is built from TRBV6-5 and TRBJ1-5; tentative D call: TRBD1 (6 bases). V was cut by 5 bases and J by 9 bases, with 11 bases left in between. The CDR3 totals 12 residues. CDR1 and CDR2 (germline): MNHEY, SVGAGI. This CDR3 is CASSTPQGPQHF. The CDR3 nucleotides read TGTGCCAGCAGTACCCCACAGGGGCCCCAGCATTTT.

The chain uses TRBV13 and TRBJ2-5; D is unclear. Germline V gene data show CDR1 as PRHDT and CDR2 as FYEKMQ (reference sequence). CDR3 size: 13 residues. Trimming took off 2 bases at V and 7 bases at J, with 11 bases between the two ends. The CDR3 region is CASSLWSERTQYF. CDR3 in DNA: TGTGCCAGCAGCTTATGGAGCGAAAGGACCCAGTACTTC.

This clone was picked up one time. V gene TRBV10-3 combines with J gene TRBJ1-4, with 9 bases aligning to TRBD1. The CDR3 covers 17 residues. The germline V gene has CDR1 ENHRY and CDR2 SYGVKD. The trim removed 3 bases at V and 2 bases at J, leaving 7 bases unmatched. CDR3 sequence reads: CAISDGQGRTTNEKLFF. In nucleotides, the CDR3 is TGTGCCATCAGTGATGGACAGGGGAGGACTACTAATGAAAAACTGTTTTTT.

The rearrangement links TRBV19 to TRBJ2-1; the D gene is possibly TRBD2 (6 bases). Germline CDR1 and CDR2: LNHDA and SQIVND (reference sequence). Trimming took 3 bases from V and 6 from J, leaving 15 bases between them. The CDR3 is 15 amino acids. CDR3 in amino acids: CASSISAGSPNEQFF. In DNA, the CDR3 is TGTGCCAGTAGTATTTCGGCGGGATCCCCCAATGAGCAGTTCTTC.

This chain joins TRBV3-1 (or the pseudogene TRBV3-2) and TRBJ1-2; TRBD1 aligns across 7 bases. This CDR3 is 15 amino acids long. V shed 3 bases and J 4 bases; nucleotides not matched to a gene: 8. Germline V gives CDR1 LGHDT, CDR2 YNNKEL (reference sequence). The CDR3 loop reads CASSQRAGGSYGYTF. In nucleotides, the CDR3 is TGTGCCAGCAGCCAGCGAGCAGGGGGTAGCTATGGCTACACCTTC.

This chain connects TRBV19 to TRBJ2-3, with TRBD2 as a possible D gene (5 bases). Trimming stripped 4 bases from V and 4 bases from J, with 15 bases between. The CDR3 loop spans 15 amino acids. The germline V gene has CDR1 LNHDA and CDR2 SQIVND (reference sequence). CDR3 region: CASSSYGVGADTQYF. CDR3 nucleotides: TGTGCCAGTAGTAGTTACGGGGTCGGGGCAGATACGCAGTATTTT.

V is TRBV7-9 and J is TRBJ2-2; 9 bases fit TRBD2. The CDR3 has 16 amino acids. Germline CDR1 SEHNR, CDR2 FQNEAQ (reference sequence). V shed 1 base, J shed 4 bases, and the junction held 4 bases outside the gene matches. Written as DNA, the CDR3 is TGTGCCAGCAGCTTAGTAGCGGGAGTAGTCACCGGGGAGCTGTTTTTT. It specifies CASSLVAGVVTGELFF.

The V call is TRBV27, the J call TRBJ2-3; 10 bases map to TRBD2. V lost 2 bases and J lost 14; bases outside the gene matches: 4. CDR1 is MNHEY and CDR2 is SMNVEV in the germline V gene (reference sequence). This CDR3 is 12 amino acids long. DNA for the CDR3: TGTGCCAGCAGTTTACCGGGACTAGCGAGGTATTTT. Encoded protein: CASSLPGLARYF.

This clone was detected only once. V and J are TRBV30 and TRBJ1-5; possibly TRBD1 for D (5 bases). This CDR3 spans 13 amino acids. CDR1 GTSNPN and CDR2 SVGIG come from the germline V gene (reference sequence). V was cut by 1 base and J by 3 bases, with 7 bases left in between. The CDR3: CAWSGGNNQPQHF. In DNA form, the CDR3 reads TGTGCCTGGAGTGGGGGGAACAATCAGCCCCAGCATTTT.

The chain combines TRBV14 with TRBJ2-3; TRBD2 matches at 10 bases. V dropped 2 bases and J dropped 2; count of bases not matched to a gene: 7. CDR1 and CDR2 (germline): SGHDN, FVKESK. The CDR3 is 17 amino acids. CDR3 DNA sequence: TGTGCCAGCAGCCAAACACTAGCGGGAAGGGTCACAGATACGCAGTATTTT. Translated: CASSQTLAGRVTDTQYF.

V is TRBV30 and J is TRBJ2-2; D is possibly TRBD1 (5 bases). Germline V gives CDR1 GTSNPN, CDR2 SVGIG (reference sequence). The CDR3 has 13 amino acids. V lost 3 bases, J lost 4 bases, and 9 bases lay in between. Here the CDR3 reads CAWSRQSTGELFF. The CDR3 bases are TGTGCCTGGAGCCGACAGAGCACCGGGGAGCTGTTTTTT.

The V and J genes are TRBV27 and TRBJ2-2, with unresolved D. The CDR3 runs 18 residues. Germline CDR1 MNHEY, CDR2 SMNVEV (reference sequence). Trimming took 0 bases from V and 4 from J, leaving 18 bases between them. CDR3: CASSLSSGSFTRTGELFF. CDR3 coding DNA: TGTGCCAGCAGTTTATCGTCAGGCTCATTTACGCGCACCGGGGAGCTGTTTTTT.

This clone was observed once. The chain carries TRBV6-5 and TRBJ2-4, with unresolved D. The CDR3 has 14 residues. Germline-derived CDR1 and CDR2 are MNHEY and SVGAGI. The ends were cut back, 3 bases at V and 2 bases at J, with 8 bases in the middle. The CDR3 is CASSYGQTKNIQYF. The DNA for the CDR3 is TGTGCCAGCAGTTATGGGCAAACCAAAAACATTCAGTACTTC.

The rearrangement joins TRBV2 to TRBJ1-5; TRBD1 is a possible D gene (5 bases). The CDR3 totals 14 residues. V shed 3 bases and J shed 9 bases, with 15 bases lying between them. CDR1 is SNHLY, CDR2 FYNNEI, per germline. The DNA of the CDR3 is TGTGCCAGCAGTGAGTCAGGGACGTATGCGCCCCAGCATTTT. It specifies CASSESGTYAPQHF.

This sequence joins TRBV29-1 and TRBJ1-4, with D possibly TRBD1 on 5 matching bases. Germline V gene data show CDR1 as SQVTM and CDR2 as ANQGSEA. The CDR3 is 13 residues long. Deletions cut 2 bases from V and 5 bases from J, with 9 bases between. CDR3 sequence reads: CSVETGENEKLFF. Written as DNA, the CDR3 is TGCAGCGTTGAAACGGGGGAAAATGAAAAACTGTTTTTT.

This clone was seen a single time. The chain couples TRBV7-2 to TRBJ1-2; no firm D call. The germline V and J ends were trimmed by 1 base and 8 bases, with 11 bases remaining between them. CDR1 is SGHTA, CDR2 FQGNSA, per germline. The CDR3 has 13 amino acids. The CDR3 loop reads CASSLVSDLGYTF. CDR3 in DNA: TGTGCCAGCAGCTTAGTCTCAGATCTGGGCTACACCTTC.

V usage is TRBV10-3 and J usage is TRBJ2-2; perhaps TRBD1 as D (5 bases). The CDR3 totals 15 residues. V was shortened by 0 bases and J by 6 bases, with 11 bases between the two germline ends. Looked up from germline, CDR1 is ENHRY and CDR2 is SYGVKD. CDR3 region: CAISESPPGSGELFF. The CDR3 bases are TGTGCCATCAGTGAGTCCCCCCCAGGGTCCGGGGAGCTGTTTTTT.

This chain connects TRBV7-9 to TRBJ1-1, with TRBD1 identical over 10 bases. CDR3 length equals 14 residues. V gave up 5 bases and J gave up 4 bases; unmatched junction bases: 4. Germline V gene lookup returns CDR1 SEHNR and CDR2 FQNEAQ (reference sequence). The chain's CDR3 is CASSHRDRGTEAFF. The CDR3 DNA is TGTGCCAGCAGCCATCGGGACAGGGGCACTGAAGCTTTCTTT. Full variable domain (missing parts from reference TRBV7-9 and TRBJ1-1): DTGVSQNPRHKITKRGQNVTFRCDPISEHNRLYWYRQTLGQGPEFLTYFQNEAQLEKSRLLSDRFSAERPKGSFSTLEIQRTEQGDSAMYLCASSHRDRGTEAFFGQGTRLTVV.

The CDR3 DNA sequence: TGTGCCAGCAGCCAACTAGCGGGAGAGGGCTACGAGCAGTACTTC. Residues: CASSQLAGEGYEQYF. The chain combines TRBV7-9 with TRBJ2-7; TRBD2 agrees at 11 bases. The V gene's germline CDR1 is SEHNR and CDR2 FQNEAQ (reference sequence). After removal of 5 bases from V and 3 bases from J, the junction contained 6 bases not matched to a gene. The CDR3 consists of 15 residues. Full variable domain (remainder filled in from reference TRBV7-9 and TRBJ2-7): DTGVSQNPRHKITKRGQNVTFRCDPISEHNRLYWYRQTLGQGPEFLTYFQNEAQLEKSRLLSDRFSAERPKGSFSTLEIQRTEQGDSAMYLCASSQLAGEGYEQYFGPGTRLTVT.

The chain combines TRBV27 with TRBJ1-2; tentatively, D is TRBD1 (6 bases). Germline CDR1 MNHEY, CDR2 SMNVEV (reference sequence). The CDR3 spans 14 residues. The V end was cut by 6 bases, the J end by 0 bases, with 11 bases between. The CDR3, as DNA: TGTGCCAGCAGCCCACAGGGTTCTAACTATGGCTACACCTTC. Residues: CASSPQGSNYGYTF.